This T cell receptor beta chain was captured by sequencing in a study of OX40 agonist ivuxolimab in advanced cancers. Overall study results and limits: At 0.1 to 3.0 mg/kg and by week 6, clonal expansion occurred in CD4+ and CD8+ blood T cells. Expansion of clones was among the lowest in partial responders at 0.1-3.0 mg/kg.

This CDR3 comprises 14 residues. The V end lost 6 bases, the J end lost 2 bases, and 10 bases lay between the germline ends. CDR1 and CDR2 (germline): MDHEN, SYDVKM. This table comes from immunoSEQ multiplex PCR, and its TCRdb copy is limited to in-frame clones, with some not included. The sample has roughly 49,000 clones, about 88% seen once; the top ten hold about 3.2%. As for this clone: Its specificity is unknown.

This clonotype was sampled from an adult with an advanced solid tumor such as melanoma, head and neck, liver or kidney cancer. The chain recombines TRBV28 with TRBJ2-2, with D perhaps TRBD1 (5 bases). The sequences come from CD4+ or CD8+ T cells sorted from blood, collected in a trial of the OX40 agonist ivuxolimab. In nucleotides, the CDR3 is TGTGCCAGCAGGGCAGGGATTAACACCGGGGAGCTGTTTTTT. This translates into CASRAGINTGELFF.